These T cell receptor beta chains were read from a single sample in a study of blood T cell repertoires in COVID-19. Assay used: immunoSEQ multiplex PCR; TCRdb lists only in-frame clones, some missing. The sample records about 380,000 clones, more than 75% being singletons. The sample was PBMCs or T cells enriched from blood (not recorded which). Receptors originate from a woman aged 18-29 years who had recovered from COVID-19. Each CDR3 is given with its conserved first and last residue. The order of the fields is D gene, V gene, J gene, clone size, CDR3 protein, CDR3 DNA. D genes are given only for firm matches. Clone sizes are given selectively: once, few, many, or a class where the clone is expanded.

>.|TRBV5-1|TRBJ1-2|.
CASSLSRSLGYTF
TGCGCCAGCAGCTTGTCTCGCAGTCTTGGCTACACCTTC
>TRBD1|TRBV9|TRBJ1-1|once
CASSADRAHTEAFF
TGTGCCAGCAGCGCGGACAGGGCTCACACTGAAGCTTTCTTT
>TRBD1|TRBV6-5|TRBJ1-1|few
CASSGGTGWTEAFF
TGTGCCAGCTCCGGGGGGACAGGGTGGACTGAAGCTTTCTTT
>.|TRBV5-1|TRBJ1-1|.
CASTLRGSQDTEAFF
TGCGCCAGCACCCTCAGGGGTTCTCAGGACACTGAAGCTTTCTTT
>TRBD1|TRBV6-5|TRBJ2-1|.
CASKGAGLFYNEQFF
TGTGCCAGCAAGGGGGCAGGGCTGTTTTACAATGAGCAGTTCTTC
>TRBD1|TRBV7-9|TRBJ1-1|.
CASSHVDRGNTEAFF
TGTGCCAGCAGCCACGTGGACAGGGGGAACACTGAAGCTTTCTTT
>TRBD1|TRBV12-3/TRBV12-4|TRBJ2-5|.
CASSLGQGAQYF
TGTGCCAGCAGTTTAGGACAGGGAGCCCAGTACTTC
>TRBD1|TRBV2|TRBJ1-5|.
CASSEARRQGLQPQHF
TGTGCCAGCAGTGAAGCGCGGAGACAGGGGCTTCAGCCCCAGCATTTT
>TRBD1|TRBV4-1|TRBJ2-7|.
CASRLGTGGRTYEQYF
TGCGCCAGCAGACTAGGGACAGGGGGTAGGACCTACGAGCAGTACTTC
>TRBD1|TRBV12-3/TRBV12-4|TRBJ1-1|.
CASSLSRGAFF
TGTGCCAGCAGTTTGAGCAGGGGGGCTTTCTTT
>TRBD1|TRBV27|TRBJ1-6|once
CASEMTGGGHSPLHF
TGTGCCAGCGAGATGACAGGGGGCGGCCATTCACCCCTCCACTTT
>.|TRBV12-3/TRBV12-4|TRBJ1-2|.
CASSTTGDYGYTF
TGTGCCAGCAGCACGACAGGAGACTATGGCTACACCTTC
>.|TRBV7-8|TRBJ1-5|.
CASSFRANQPQHF
TGTGCCAGCAGCTTCAGGGCCAATCAGCCCCAGCATTTT
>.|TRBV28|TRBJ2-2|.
CASLTRAARELFF
TGTGCCAGCCTAACCAGGGCGGCCCGGGAGCTGTTTTTT
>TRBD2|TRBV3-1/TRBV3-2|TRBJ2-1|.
CASSQQRGVYNEQFF
TGTGCCAGCAGCCAACAGCGGGGGGTCTACAATGAGCAGTTCTTC
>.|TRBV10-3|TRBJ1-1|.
CAISAYMGDTEAFF
TGTGCCATCAGTGCCTATATGGGAGACACTGAAGCTTTCTTT
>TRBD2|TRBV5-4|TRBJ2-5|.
CASSVSGTSGGAETQYF
TGTGCCAGCAGCGTTTCCGGGACTAGCGGGGGGGCGGAGACCCAGTACTTC
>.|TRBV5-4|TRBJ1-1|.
CASSLEAGMNTEAFF
TGTGCCAGCAGCTTGGAGGCGGGGATGAACACTGAAGCTTTCTTT
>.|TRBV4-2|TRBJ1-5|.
CASSQDGSGLYDQPQHF
TGTGCCAGCAGCCAAGACGGTTCAGGGCTGTACGATCAGCCCCAGCATTTT
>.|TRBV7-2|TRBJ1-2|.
CASSLMVAATLDTF
TGTGCCAGCAGCTTAATGGTAGCGGCCACTCTCGACACCTTC
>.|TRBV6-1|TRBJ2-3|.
CASSERGRGTDTQYF
TGTGCCAGCAGTGAAAGGGGGAGGGGCACAGATACGCAGTATTTT
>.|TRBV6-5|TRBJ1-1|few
CASSRVPNTEAFF
TGTGCCAGCAGTCGGGTCCCTAACACTGAAGCTTTCTTT
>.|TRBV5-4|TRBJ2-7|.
CASSFGWGQSYEQYF
TGTGCCAGCAGCTTTGGGTGGGGGCAATCCTACGAGCAGTACTTC
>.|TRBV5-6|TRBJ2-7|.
CASSLPPRSLTYEQYF
TGTGCCAGCAGCTTGCCTCCCAGGTCATTAACCTACGAGCAGTACTTC
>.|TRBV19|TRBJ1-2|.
CASTPGRGNYGYTF
TGTGCCAGTACCCCCGGAAGGGGAAACTATGGCTACACCTTC
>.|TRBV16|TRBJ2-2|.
CASSPIRQGELFF
TGTGCCAGCAGCCCGATACGTCAGGGGGAGCTGTTTTTT
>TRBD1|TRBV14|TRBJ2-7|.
CASSQGWGTGGYEQYF
TGTGCCAGCAGCCAAGGTTGGGGGACAGGAGGTTACGAGCAGTACTTC
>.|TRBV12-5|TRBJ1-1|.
CASVSTEAFF
TGTGCTAGTGTTAGTACTGAAGCTTTCTTT
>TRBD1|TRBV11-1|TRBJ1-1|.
CASSYRQGGKNTEAFF
TGTGCCAGCAGCTATCGACAGGGAGGCAAGAACACTGAAGCTTTCTTT
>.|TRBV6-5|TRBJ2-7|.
CASSYSVAGNGEQYF
TGTGCCAGCAGTTACTCCGTGGCAGGTAATGGCGAGCAGTACTTC
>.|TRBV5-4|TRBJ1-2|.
CASSPSPTGQNYGYTF
TGTGCCAGCAGCCCGTCACCGACAGGTCAGAACTATGGCTACACCTTC
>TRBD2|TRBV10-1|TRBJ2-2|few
CASSGTSGGPGELFF
TGCGCCAGCAGTGGGACTAGCGGGGGTCCGGGGGAGCTGTTTTTT
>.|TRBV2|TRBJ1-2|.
CASMEGDGYTF
TGTGCCAGCATGGAAGGGGATGGCTACACCTTC
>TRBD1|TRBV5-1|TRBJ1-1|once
CASSVTGEDTEAFF
TGCGCCAGCAGCGTCACAGGGGAGGACACTGAAGCTTTCTTT
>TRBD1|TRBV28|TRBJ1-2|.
CASRSGQAYGYTF
TGTGCCAGCAGATCCGGACAGGCTTATGGCTACACCTTC
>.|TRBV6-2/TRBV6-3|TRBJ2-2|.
CASSWTPGDPAGELFF
TGTGCCAGCAGTTGGACTCCGGGGGATCCGGCCGGGGAGCTGTTTTTT
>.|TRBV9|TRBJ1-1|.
CASSGGGGTEAFF
TGTGCCAGCAGCGGCGGGGGGGGCACTGAAGCTTTCTTT
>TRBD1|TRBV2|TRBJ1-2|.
CASSQTGGGQLGYGYTF
TGTGCCAGCAGCCAGACAGGGGGCGGGCAGCTAGGCTATGGCTACACCTTC
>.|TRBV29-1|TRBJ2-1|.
CSVDAGENEQFF
TGCAGCGTTGATGCAGGGGAAAATGAGCAGTTCTTC
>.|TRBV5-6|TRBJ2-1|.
CASSLSQEYNEQFF
TGTGCCAGCAGCTTGTCACAGGAATACAATGAGCAGTTCTTC